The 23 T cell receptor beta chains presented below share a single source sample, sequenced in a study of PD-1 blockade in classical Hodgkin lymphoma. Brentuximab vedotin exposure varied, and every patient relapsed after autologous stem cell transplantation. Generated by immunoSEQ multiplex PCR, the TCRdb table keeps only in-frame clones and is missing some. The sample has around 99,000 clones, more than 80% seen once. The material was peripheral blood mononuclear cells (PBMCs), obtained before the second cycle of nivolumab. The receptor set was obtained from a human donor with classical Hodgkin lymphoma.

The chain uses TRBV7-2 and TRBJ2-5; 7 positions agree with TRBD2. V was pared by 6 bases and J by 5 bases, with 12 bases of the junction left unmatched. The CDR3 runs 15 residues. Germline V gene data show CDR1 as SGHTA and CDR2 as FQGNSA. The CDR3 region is CASSLNSGGRETQYF. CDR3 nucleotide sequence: TGTGCCAGCAGTTTAAACTCGGGAGGAAGGGAGACCCAGTACTTC.

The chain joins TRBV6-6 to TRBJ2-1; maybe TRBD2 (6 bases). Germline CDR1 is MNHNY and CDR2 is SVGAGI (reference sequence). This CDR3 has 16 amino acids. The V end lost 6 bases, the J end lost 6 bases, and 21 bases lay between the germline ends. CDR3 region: CASRITGLSDVNEQFF. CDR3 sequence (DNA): TGTGCCAGCAGAATAACCGGACTAAGCGATGTCAATGAGCAGTTCTTC.

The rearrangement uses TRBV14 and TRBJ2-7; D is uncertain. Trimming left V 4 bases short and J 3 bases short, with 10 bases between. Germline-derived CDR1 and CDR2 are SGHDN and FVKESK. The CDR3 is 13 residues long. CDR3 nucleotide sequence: TGTGCCAGCAGCCGAGCAGCGCTCTACGAGCAGTACTTC. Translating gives CASSRAALYEQYF.

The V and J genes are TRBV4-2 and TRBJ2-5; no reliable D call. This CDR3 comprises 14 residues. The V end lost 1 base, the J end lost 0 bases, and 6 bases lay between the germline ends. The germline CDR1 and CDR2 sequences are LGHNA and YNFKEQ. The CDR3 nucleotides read TGTGCCAGCAGCCAAGTTACTAACCAAGAGACCCAGTACTTC. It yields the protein CASSQVTNQETQYF.

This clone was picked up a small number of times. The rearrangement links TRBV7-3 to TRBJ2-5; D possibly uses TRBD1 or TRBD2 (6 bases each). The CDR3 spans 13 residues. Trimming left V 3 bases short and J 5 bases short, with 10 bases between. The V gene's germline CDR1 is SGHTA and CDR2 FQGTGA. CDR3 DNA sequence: TGTGCCAGCAGCTTGGGGGGCCTGGAGACCCAGTACTTC. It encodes CASSLGGLETQYF.

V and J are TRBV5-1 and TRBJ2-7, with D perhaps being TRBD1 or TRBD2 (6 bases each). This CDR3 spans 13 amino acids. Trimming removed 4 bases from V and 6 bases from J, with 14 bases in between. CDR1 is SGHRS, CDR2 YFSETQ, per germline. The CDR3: CASSPGAGSEQYF. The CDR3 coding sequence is TGCGCCAGCAGCCCGGGGGCGGGCTCCGAGCAGTACTTC.

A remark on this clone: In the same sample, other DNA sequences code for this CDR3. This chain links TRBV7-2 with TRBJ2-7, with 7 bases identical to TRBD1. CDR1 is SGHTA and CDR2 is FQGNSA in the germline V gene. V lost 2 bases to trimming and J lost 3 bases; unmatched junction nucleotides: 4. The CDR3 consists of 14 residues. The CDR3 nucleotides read TGTGCCAGCAGCTTATCAGGGGGATACTACGAGCAGTACTTC. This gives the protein CASSLSGGYYEQYF.

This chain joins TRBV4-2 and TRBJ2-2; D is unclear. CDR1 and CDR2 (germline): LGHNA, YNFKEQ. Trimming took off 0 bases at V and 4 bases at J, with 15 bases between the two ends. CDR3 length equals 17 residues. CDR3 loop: CASSQEHWWSGTGELFF. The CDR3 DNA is TGTGCCAGCAGCCAAGAACATTGGTGGAGTGGCACCGGGGAGCTGTTTTTT.

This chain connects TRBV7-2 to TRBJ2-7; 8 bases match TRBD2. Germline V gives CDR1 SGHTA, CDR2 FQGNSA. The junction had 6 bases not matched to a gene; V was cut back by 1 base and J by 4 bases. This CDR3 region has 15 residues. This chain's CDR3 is CASSLVAGGRYEQYF. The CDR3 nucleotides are TGTGCCAGCAGCTTAGTGGCGGGAGGAAGATACGAGCAGTACTTC.

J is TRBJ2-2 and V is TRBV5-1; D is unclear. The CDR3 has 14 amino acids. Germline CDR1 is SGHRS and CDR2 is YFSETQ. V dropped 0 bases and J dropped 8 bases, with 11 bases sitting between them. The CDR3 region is CASSLALWAGELFF. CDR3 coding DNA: TGCGCCAGCAGCTTGGCCCTGTGGGCGGGGGAGCTGTTTTTT.

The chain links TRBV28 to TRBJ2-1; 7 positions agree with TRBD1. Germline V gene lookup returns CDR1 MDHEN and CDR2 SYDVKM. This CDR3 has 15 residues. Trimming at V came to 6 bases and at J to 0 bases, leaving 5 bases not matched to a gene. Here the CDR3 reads CASSTRGTSYNEQFF. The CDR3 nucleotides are TGTGCCAGCAGCACCAGGGGGACCTCCTACAATGAGCAGTTCTTC.

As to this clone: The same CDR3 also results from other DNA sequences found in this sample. CDR3 coding DNA: TGTGCCAGCAGCGGACGGAGCGGACCCTCTTACGAGCAGTACTTC. Protein: CASSGRSGPSYEQYF. J is TRBJ2-7 and V is TRBV9; possibly TRBD2 for D (5 bases). There are 15 residues in the CDR3. Per germline, CDR1 SGDLS and CDR2 YYNGEE. Trimming removed 3 bases from V and 4 bases from J, with 17 bases in between.

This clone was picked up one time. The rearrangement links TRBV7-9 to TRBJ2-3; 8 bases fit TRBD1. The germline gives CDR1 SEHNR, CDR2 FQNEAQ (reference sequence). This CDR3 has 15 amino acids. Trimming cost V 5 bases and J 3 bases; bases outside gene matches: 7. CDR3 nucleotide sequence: TGTGCCAGCAGCGGACAGGGAATCTTGACAGATACGCAGTATTTT. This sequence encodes CASSGQGILTDTQYF.

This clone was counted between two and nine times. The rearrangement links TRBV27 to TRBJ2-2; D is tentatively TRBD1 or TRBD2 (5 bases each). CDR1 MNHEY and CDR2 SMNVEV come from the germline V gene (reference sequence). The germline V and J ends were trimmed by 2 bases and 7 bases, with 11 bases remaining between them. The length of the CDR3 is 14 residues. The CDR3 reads CASSLIGAGGELFF. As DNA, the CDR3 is TGTGCCAGCAGTTTAATAGGGGCGGGCGGGGAGCTGTTTTTT.

The CDR3 region has the DNA TGCAGCGTTGACGGTCTTCAAGAGACCCAGTACTTC. This translates into CSVDGLQETQYF. This sequence joins TRBV29-1 and TRBJ2-5, with D hard to call. The CDR3 has 12 amino acids. Germline CDR1 SQVTM, CDR2 ANQGSEA. The V gene lost 3 bases and the J gene lost 2 bases, with 7 bases spanning the gap. Complete variable domain (other parts from reference TRBV29-1 and TRBJ2-5): SAVISQKPSRDICQRGTSLTIQCQVDSQVTMMFWYRQQPGQSLTLIATANQGSEATYESGFVIDKFPISRPNLTFSTLTVSNMSPEDSSIYLCSVDGLQETQYFGPGTRLLVL.

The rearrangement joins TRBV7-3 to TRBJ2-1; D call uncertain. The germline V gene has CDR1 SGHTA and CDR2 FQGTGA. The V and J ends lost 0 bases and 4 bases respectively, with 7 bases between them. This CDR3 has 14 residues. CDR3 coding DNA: TGTGCCAGCAGCTTAACGGCGGCTTACAATGAGCAGTTCTTC. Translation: CASSLTAAYNEQFF.

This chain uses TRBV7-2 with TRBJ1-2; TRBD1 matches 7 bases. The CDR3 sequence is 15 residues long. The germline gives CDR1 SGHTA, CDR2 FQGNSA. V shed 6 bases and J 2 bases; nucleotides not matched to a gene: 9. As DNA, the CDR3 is TGTGCCAGCAGACCTACGGCGACAGGGAACTATGGCTACACCTTC. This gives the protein CASRPTATGNYGYTF.

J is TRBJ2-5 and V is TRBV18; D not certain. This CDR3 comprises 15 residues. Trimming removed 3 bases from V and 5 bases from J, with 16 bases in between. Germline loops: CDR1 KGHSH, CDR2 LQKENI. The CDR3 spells CASSPSPRLGETQYF. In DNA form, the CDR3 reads TGTGCCAGCTCACCGAGCCCACGGCTCGGGGAGACCCAGTACTTC.

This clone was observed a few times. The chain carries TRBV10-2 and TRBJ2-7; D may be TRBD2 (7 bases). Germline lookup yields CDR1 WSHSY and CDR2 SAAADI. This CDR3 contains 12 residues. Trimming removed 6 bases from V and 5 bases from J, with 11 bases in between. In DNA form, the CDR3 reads TGCGCCAGCAGGGACGGGGGGCACGAGCAGTACTTC. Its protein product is CASRDGGHEQYF.

CDR3 in amino acids: CASSLRQGYEQYF. The CDR3 DNA follows: TGTGCCAGCAGCCTCCGACAGGGGTACGAGCAGTACTTC. The chain joins TRBV7-2 to TRBJ2-7, with 8 bases fitting TRBD1. Looked up from germline, CDR1 is SGHTA and CDR2 is FQGNSA. Trimming removed 5 bases from V and 4 bases from J; junction bases left unmatched: 4. CDR3 length: 13 residues.

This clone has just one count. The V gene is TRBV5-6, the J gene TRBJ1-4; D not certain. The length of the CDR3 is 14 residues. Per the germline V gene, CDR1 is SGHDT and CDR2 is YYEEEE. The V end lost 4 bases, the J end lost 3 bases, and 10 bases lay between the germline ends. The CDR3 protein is CASSLRAPNEKLFF. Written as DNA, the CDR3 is TGTGCCAGCAGCCTGAGGGCCCCTAATGAAAAACTGTTTTTT.

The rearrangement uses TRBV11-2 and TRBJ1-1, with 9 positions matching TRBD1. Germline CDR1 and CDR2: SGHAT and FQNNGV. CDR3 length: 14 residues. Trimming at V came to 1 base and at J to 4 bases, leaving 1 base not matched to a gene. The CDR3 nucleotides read TGTGCCAGCAGCTTAGTGACAGGGGGCACTGAAGCTTTCTTT. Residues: CASSLVTGGTEAFF.

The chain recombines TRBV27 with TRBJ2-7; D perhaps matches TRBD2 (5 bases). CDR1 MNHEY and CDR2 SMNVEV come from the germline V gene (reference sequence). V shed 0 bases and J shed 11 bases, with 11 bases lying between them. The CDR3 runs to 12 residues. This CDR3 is CASSLSPGKEYF. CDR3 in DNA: TGTGCCAGCAGTTTATCGCCCGGGAAGGAGTACTTC.